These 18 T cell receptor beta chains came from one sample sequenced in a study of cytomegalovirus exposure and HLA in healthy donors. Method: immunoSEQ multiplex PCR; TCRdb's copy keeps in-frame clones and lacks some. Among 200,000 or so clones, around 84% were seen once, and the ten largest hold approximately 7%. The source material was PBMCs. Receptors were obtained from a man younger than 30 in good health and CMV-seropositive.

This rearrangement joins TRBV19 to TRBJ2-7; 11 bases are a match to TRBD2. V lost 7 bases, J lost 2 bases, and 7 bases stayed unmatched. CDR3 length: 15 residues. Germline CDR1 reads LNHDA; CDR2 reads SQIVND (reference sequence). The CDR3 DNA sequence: TGTGCCAGTACCGCGGGACTAGCGGCCGCCTACGAGCAGTACTTC. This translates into CASTAGLAAAYEQYF.

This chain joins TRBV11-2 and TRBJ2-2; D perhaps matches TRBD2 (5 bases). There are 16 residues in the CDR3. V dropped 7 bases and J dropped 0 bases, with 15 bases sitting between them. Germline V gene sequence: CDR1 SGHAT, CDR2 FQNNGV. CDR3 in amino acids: CASISNAGSNTGELFF. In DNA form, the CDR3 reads TGTGCCAGCATTTCCAACGCGGGTTCGAACACCGGGGAGCTGTTTTTT. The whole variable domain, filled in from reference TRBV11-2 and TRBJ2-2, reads EAGVAQSPRYKIIEKRQSVAFWCNPISGHATLYWYQQILGQGPKLLIQFQNNGVVDDSQLPKDRFSAERLKGVDSTLKIQPAKLEDSAVYLCASISNAGSNTGELFFGEGSRLTVL.

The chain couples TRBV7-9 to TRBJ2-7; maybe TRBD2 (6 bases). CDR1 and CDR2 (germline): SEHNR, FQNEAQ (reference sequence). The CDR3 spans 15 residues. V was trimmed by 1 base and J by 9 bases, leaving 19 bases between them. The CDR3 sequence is CASSLDLLGHGGQYF. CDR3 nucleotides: TGTGCCAGCAGCTTAGATCTATTGGGGCACGGGGGGCAGTACTTC.

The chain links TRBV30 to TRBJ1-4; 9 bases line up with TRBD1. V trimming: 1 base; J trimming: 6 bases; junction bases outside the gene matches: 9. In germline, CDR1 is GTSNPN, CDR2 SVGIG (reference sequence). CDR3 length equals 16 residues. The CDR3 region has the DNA TGTGCCTGGAGTGCCTCCCCCGGGACAGGGCATGAAAAACTGTTTTTT. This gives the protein CAWSASPGTGHEKLFF.

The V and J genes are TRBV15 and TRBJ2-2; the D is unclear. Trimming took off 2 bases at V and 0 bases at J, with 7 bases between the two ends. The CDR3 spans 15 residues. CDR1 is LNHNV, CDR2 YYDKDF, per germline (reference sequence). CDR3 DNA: TGTGCCACCAGCAGACAGGAAACGAACACCGGGGAGCTGTTTTTT. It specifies CATSRQETNTGELFF.

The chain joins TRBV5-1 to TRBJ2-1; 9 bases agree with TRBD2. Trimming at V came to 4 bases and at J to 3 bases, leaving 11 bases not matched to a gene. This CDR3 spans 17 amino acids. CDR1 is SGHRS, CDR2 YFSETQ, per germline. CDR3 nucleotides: TGCGCCAGCAGCCACGGGACTAGCAGATATATCTACAATGAGCAGTTCTTC. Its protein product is CASSHGTSRYIYNEQFF.

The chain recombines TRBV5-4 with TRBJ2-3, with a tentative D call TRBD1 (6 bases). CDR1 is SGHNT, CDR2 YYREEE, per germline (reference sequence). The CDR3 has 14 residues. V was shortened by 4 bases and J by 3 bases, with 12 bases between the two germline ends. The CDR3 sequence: CASSAQGRTDTQYF. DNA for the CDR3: TGTGCCAGCAGCGCGCAGGGGCGTACAGATACGCAGTATTTT.

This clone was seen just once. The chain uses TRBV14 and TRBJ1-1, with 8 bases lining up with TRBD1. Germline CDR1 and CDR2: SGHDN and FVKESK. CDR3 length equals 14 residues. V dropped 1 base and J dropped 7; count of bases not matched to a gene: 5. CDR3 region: CASSQGAGGIEAFF. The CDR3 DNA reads TGTGCCAGCAGCCAAGGGGCAGGGGGCATTGAAGCTTTCTTT.

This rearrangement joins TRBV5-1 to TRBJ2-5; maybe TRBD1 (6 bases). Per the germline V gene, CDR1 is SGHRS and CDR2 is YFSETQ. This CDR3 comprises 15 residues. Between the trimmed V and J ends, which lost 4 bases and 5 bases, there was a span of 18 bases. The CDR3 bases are TGCGCCAGCAGCCGGATTACAGGGCTCGGGGAGACCCAGTACTTC. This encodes CASSRITGLGETQYF.

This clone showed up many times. This CDR3 reads CASSLAVGLAGPNTGELFF. CDR3 nucleotide sequence: TGTGCCAGCAGCTTAGCTGTGGGACTAGCGGGTCCGAACACCGGGGAGCTGTTTTTT. V and J are TRBV7-8 and TRBJ2-2, with 12 positions matching TRBD2. Germline trimming cut 0 bases from V and 0 bases from J; bases unmatched to any gene: 5. CDR1 SGHVS and CDR2 FQNEAQ come from the germline V gene. The CDR3 loop spans 19 amino acids.

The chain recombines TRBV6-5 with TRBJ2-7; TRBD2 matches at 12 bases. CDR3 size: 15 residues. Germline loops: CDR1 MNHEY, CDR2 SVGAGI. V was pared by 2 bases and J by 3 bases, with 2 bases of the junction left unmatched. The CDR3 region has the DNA TGTGCCAGCAGTTACGAACTAGCGGGAGGCTACGAGCAGTACTTC. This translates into CASSYELAGGYEQYF.

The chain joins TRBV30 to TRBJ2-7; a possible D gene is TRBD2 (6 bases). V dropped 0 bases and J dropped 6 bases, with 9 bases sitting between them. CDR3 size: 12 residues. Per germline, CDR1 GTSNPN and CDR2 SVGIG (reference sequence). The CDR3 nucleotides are TGTGCCTGGAGTGTCGGGAGTCGCGAGCAGTACTTC. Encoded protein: CAWSVGSREQYF.

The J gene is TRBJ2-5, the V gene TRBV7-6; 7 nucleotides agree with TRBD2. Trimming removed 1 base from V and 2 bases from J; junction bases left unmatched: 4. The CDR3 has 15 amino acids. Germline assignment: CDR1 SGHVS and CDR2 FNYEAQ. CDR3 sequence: CASSLGVGGQETQYF. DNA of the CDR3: TGTGCCAGCAGCTTAGGGGTGGGGGGGCAAGAGACCCAGTACTTC. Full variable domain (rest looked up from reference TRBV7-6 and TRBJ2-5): GAGVSQSPRYKVTKRGQDVALRCDPISGHVSLYWYRQALGQGPEFLTYFNYEAQQDKSGLPNDRFSAERPEGSISTLTIQRTEQRDSAMYRCASSLGVGGQETQYFGPGTRLLVL.

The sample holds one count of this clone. In DNA, the CDR3 is TGCGCCAGCAGCCTAAGACAGGGGGCGAACGCAGATACGCAGTATTTT. This gives the protein CASSLRQGANADTQYF. The chain joins TRBV5-1 to TRBJ2-3, with 10 bases aligning to TRBD1. The CDR3 covers 16 residues. CDR1 is SGHRS, CDR2 YFSETQ, per germline. Trimming at V came to 4 bases and at J to 4 bases, leaving 9 bases not matched to a gene. Variable domain in full (rest from reference TRBV5-1 and TRBJ2-3): KAGVTQTPRYLIKTRGQQVTLSCSPISGHRSVSWYQQTPGQGLQFLFEYFSETQRNKGNFPGRFSGRQFSNSRSEMNVSTLELGDSALYLCASSLRQGANADTQYFGPGTRLTVL.

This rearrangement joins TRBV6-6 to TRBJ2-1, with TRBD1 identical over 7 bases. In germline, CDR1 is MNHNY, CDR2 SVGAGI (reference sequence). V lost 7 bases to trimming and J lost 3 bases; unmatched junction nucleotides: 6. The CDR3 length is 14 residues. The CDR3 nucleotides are TGTGCCAGCAATGACCGGGACAGCTACAATGAGCAGTTCTTC. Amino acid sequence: CASNDRDSYNEQFF.

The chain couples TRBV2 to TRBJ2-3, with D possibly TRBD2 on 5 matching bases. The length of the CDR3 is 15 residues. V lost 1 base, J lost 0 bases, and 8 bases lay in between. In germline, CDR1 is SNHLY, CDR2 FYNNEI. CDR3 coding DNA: TGTGCCAGCAGTGAAGGCGACTACAGCACAGATACGCAGTATTTT. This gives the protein CASSEGDYSTDTQYF.

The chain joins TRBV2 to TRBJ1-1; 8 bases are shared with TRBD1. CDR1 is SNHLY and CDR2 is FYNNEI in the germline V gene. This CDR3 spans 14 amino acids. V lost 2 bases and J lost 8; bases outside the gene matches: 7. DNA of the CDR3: TGTGCCAGCAGTGAAACCGGACAGGGCCTCGAAGCTTTCTTT. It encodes CASSETGQGLEAFF.

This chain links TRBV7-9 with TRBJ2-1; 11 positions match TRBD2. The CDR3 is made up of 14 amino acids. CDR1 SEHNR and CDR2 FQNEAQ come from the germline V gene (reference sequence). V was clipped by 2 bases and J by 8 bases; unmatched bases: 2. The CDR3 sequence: CASSLLAGGDEQFF. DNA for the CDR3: TGTGCCAGCAGCTTACTAGCGGGAGGCGATGAGCAGTTCTTC.